These T cell receptor beta chains were read from a single sample in a study of T-cell reconstitution after alpha-beta-depleted transplantation in children. MiXCR, run by TCRdb on the PCR reads, gives a single entry per CDR3 protein. The table lists a few hundred thousand distinct CDR3 sequences, about a quarter of them singletons, with about a third in the top ten. The sample consisted of PBMCs, taken before TCRalphabeta/CD19-depleted stem cell transplant. These receptors were taken from a boy under two years old with Wiskott-Aldrich syndrome, due to receive a stem cell transplant. CDR3s include the opening cysteine and the closing phenylalanine or tryptophan. D genes are given only for firm matches. A row's size may be missing; if present it is once, few, many or a size class.

V	size	D	J	DNA	CDR3
TRBV7-2	NA	TRBD2	TRBJ2-1	TGTGCCAGCAGCTTAGCGATCAGCGGGAGGGCCCGGGAGCAGTTCTTC	CASSLAISGRAREQFF
TRBV6-6	NA	NA	TRBJ1-5	TGTGCCAGCAGAGCCGGGAACAATCAGCCCCAGCATTTT	CASRAGNNQPQHF
TRBV5-1	NA	TRBD2	TRBJ2-4	TGCGCCAGCAGCTTGGTTGCGGGAGAGGCCAACATTCAGTACTTC	CASSLVAGEANIQYF
TRBV28	few	NA	TRBJ2-7	TGTGCCAGCAGGTTACCTCGGTCCTACGAGCAGTACTTC	CASRLPRSYEQYF
TRBV12-3/TRBV12-4	NA	NA	TRBJ1-3	TGTGCCAGTGCTGACGGCATCTCTGGAAACACCATATATTTT	CASADGISGNTIYF
TRBV12-3/TRBV12-4	NA	TRBD1	TRBJ2-7	TGTGCCAGCAGTGCGACAGGGGGCATCTACGAGCAGTACTTC	CASSATGGIYEQYF
TRBV28	once	NA	TRBJ1-4	TGTGCCAGCAAGGCAGTTAATGAAAAACTGTTTTTT	CASKAVNEKLFF
TRBV24-1	few	TRBD2	TRBJ2-3	TGTGCCACCAGTGAGCTAGCGGGAGGCCGGAATACGCAGTATTTT	CATSELAGGRNTQYF
TRBV30	NA	NA	TRBJ2-4	TGTGCCTGGAGTGGAGGTGGGCTAGCCAAAAACATTCAGTACTTC	CAWSGGGLAKNIQYF
TRBV5-1	NA	NA	TRBJ2-2	TGCGCCAGCAGCTTGTTTCAGGACACCGGGGAGCTGTTTTTT	CASSLFQDTGELFF
TRBV9	few	NA	TRBJ2-3	TGTGCCAGCAGCGCTAGCGCTAGCACAGATACGCAGTATTTT	CASSASASTDTQYF
TRBV5-1	NA	TRBD2	TRBJ2-5	TGCGTCAGCTCGCGGGAGGAACCTCAAGAGACCCAGTACTTC	CVSSREEPQETQYF
TRBV30	few	NA	TRBJ2-6	TGTGCCTGGCAGGGTTCTGGGGCCAACGTCCTGACTTTC	CAWQGSGANVLTF
TRBV3-1	once	NA	TRBJ2-1	TGTGCCATCAGTTCCCCATGGTTGGGCGGGAAAAGCTCCTACAATGAGCAGTTCTTC	CAISSPWLGGKSSYNEQFF
TRBV3-1	NA	NA	TRBJ1-1	TGTGCCAGCAGCCGGATCGGAGACACTGAAGCTTTCTTT	CASSRIGDTEAFF
TRBV28	few	NA	TRBJ1-5	TGTGCCAGCAGTTTGCGGCAGACTAGCAATCAGCCCCAGCATTTT	CASSLRQTSNQPQHF
TRBV3-1	few	TRBD2	TRBJ2-5	TGTGCCAGCAGCCGAATAGCGGGACGCGCGGCCCAGTACTTC	CASSRIAGRAAQYF
TRBV5-1	few	NA	TRBJ2-1	TGCGCCAGCCGCCAACTAGAGAGGGGTGAAAATGAGCAGTTCTTC	CASRQLERGENEQFF
TRBV30	few	TRBD2	TRBJ2-3	TGTGCCTGGAGTCCACTCCCAGCGGGAGATTTAGATACGCAGTATTTT	CAWSPLPAGDLDTQYF
TRBV28	few	TRBD1	TRBJ1-5	TGTGCCAGCAGTTTATGGGGACAGGGTGGCAATCAGCCCCAGCATTTT	CASSLWGQGGNQPQHF
TRBV5-1	few	NA	TRBJ2-3	TGCGCCAGCAGCTTGGAGGGGTCCTATACGCAGTATTTT	CASSLEGSYTQYF
TRBV7-2	few	NA	TRBJ2-7	TGTGCCAGCAGCTTAGAGCCATGGTCCTCCTACGAGCAGTACTTC	CASSLEPWSSYEQYF
TRBV10-3	NA	TRBD1	TRBJ1-1	TGTGCCATCAGCGGGGACAGGGGAATGAACACTGAAGCTTTCTTT	CAISGDRGMNTEAFF
TRBV30	few	NA	TRBJ2-1	TGTGCCTGGAGTGTACAGGGCAGTGATGAGCAGTTCTTC	CAWSVQGSDEQFF
TRBV12-3/TRBV12-4	NA	NA	TRBJ2-1	TGTGCCAGCAAAAGGGGGCGGGGCTATAAGTACAATGAGCAGTTCTTC	CASKRGRGYKYNEQFF
TRBV20-1	few	NA	TRBJ2-1	TGCAGTGCTAGGACTAGGAGACCTTACAATGAGCAGTTCTTC	CSARTRRPYNEQFF
TRBV29-1	once	NA	TRBJ1-1	TGCAGCGTTGGGGGGGGTTTGCGCACTGAAGCTTTCTTT	CSVGGGLRTEAFF
TRBV29-1	NA	NA	TRBJ2-1	TGCAGCGTTGAACAGGGTTATGAGCAGTTCTTC	CSVEQGYEQFF
TRBV5-6	few	NA	TRBJ2-1	TGTGCCAGCAGCTTGGGGCAGTTAGCGGTGTTAAATGAGCAGTTCTTC	CASSLGQLAVLNEQFF
TRBV12-3/TRBV12-4	NA	TRBD1	TRBJ2-7	TGTGCCAGCAGTTTAGCCAGGGGGTTCAGCGAGCAGTACTTC	CASSLARGFSEQYF
TRBV5-1	NA	NA	TRBJ1-4	TGCGCCAGCAGCTTGGAGGGGGGCCTAGGTGAAAAACTGTTTTTT	CASSLEGGLGEKLFF
TRBV7-9	NA	NA	TRBJ1-4	TGTGCCAGCAGCTTAACGACAGGCCGGGACGGTGAAAAACTGTTTTTT	CASSLTTGRDGEKLFF
TRBV7-9	NA	TRBD1	TRBJ1-1	TGTGCCAGCAGCCCCACGACAGGGGGGAACACTGAAGCTTTCTTT	CASSPTTGGNTEAFF
TRBV6-1	NA	NA	TRBJ2-5	TGTGCCAGCACCTACGGACACAAAGAAGAGACCCAGTACTTC	CASTYGHKEETQYF
TRBV10-3	few	NA	TRBJ2-2	TGTGCCATCAGTTATCAGGGCACCGGGGAGCTGTTTTTT	CAISYQGTGELFF
TRBV5-1	few	NA	TRBJ2-3	TGCGCCAGCAGCTTGGGGCTTTTGGGAGATACGCAGTATTTT	CASSLGLLGDTQYF
TRBV10-3	NA	TRBD1	TRBJ2-7	TGTGCCATCAGTGAGCGTTGGACAGGGGGCGACGAGCAGTACTTC	CAISERWTGGDEQYF
TRBV5-1	NA	NA	TRBJ1-6	TGCGCCAGCAGCTTGGTACATAATTCACCCCTCCACTTT	CASSLVHNSPLHF
TRBV29-1	few	TRBD1	TRBJ1-2	TGCAGCGTTGAGAACGCCGCCAGGACAGGCTATGGCTACACCTTC	CSVENAARTGYGYTF
TRBV10-3	NA	TRBD2	TRBJ2-5	TGTGCCACCGCCGGGACTAGCGGGAGTGGAGAGACCCAGTACTTC	CATAGTSGSGETQYF
TRBV20-1	NA	NA	TRBJ2-5	TGCAGTGCTAGTCGGGACTCCAAAGAGACCCAGTACTTC	CSASRDSKETQYF
TRBV20-1	NA	NA	TRBJ2-5	TGCAGTGCTAGAGTGGCACCCCAAGAGACCCAGTACTTC	CSARVAPQETQYF
TRBV20-1	few	NA	TRBJ2-1	TGCAGTGCCTCCCCCCTAGAGAGGGGCAATGAGCAGTTCTTC	CSASPLERGNEQFF
TRBV18	NA	NA	TRBJ1-3	TGTGCCAGCTCACTCGGAGGAAACTCTGGAAACACCATATATTTT	CASSLGGNSGNTIYF